Included here is one TCR beta chain sequence, with context. Its antigen is not identified. Indicated treatment: roughly 10-day PBMC culture with coronavirus spike peptide pools or control peptides (ViraFEST assay). The data derive from a study of vaccination and CD4 T cells after COVID-19. As for the study in general: Convalescent individuals numbered four females and six males, two being Hispanic. In culture, cells were exposed to overlapping spike peptides from SARS-CoV-2, HCoV-NL63, HCoV-OC43 and HCoV-229E.

The Oncomine TCR Beta short-read assay sequenced DNA from cultured CD4+ T cells. TCRdb redid the calling of the PCR reads with MiXCR, one entry per CDR3 protein. The data contain 9,000 to 13,000 distinct CDR3 sequences, around two thirds of them seen just once; the ten biggest clones take up 7.5% to 9.5%. The V end was cut by 6 bases, the J end by 5 bases, with 29 bases between. The CDR3 is 20 residues long. Sequenced: CD4+ T cells from blood, cultured in vitro. The origin of this receptor is a human donor who had recovered from COVID-19. V usage is TRBV12-3 or TRBV12-4 and J usage is TRBJ1-6, with D unresolved. CDR3 amino acids: CASRPDTGYLRDPNNSPLHF. In DNA form, the CDR3 reads TGTGCCAGCAGGCCCGACACCGGATACCTTCGAGACCCTAATAATTCACCCCTCCACTTT.